Listed here are 16 T cell receptor beta chains from one sample, sequenced in a study of PD-1 blockade in mismatch repair-deficient tumors. Here immunoSEQ multiplex PCR was the method, and the copy in TCRdb shows in-frame clones only, minus some. Among more than 95,000 clones listed, about 86% were seen once. Sequenced here: peripheral blood, sampled 44 weeks after starting pembrolizumab. The receptor set was obtained from an adult with mismatch repair-deficient cancer.

The V gene is TRBV28, the J gene TRBJ2-5; TRBD2 aligns across 9 bases. V dropped 8 bases and J dropped 0; count of bases not matched to a gene: 16. Germline V lookup: CDR1 MDHEN, CDR2 SYDVKM. The CDR3 contains 18 residues. CDR3 in amino acids: CASRASGLAKGYQETQYF. The CDR3 bases are TGTGCCAGCCGCGCCTCGGGACTAGCAAAGGGGTACCAAGAGACCCAGTACTTC.

The chain joins TRBV28 to TRBJ2-3, with a weak D call TRBD1 (6 bases). This CDR3 has 16 amino acids. Trimming took 3 bases from V and 6 from J, leaving 19 bases between them. The germline V gene encodes CDR1 MDHEN and CDR2 SYDVKM. The CDR3: CASSFMQGPPSDTQYF. The DNA for the CDR3 is TGTGCCAGCAGTTTTATGCAGGGGCCACCTTCGGATACGCAGTATTTT.

The chain recombines TRBV7-9 with TRBJ2-2; 9 bases map to TRBD2. Germline-derived CDR1 and CDR2 are SEHNR and FQNEAQ (reference sequence). The CDR3 is 16 residues long. Trimming removed 3 bases from V and 5 bases from J; junction bases left unmatched: 7. Here the CDR3 DNA reads TGTGCCAGCAGCTTCCCGCGGGAGGGACGGACCGGGGAGCTGTTTTTT. Protein sequence: CASSFPREGRTGELFF.

This clone was recorded only once. CDR3 in DNA: TGTGCCAGCAGCCCGGCAGGGGATGTACAGGAGACCCAGTACTTC. This gives the protein CASSPAGDVQETQYF. This chain joins TRBV11-2 and TRBJ2-5, with D possibly TRBD1 on 6 matching bases. Trimming took off 5 bases at V and 5 bases at J, with 18 bases between the two ends. The germline V gene has CDR1 SGHAT and CDR2 FQNNGV. CDR3 length equals 15 residues.

This clone turned up a few times. The chain is built from TRBV28 and TRBJ2-7; 10 bases map to TRBD1. Trimming took 7 bases from V and 4 from J; bases not matched to a gene: 7. The CDR3 sequence is 14 residues long. Germline CDR1 is MDHEN and CDR2 is SYDVKM. The CDR3 is CASTTTGGLYEQYF. In nucleotides, the CDR3 is TGTGCCAGCACCACGACAGGGGGCTTGTACGAGCAGTACTTC.

J is TRBJ2-7 and V is TRBV11-2; D remains unclear. Trimming removed 6 bases from V and 1 base from J, with 10 bases in between. The germline V gene has CDR1 SGHAT and CDR2 FQNNGV. The CDR3 loop spans 13 amino acids. This CDR3 is CASSRRLSYEQYF. The DNA of the CDR3 is TGTGCCAGCAGTCGACGGCTATCCTACGAGCAGTACTTC. The whole variable domain, remainder taken from reference TRBV11-2 and TRBJ2-7, is EAGVAQSPRYKIIEKRQSVAFWCNPISGHATLYWYQQILGQGPKLLIQFQNNGVVDDSQLPKDRFSAERLKGVDSTLKIQPAKLEDSAVYLCASSRRLSYEQYFGPGTRLTVT.

The chain couples TRBV11-2 to TRBJ2-7; 7 bases line up with TRBD1. CDR1 is SGHAT and CDR2 is FQNNGV in the germline V gene. This CDR3 comprises 14 residues. J lost 7 bases, V lost 5 bases, and 11 bases had no gene match. In DNA, the CDR3 is TGTGCCAGCAGCAAGGACAGGTACCCCTTGGAGCAGTACTTC. Encoded protein: CASSKDRYPLEQYF.

The chain employs TRBV6-5 and TRBJ2-7; D remains unclear. The CDR3 consists of 10 residues. V lost 11 bases to trimming and J lost 4 bases, with 9 bases between them. Germline CDR1 MNHEY, CDR2 SVGAGI. The CDR3 DNA follows: TGTGCCGCCGGGTTGTACGAGCAGTACTTC. It yields the protein CAAGLYEQYF.

The chain uses TRBV21-1 and TRBJ1-2; the table's D call TRBD1 went unverified against the DNA. TRBV21-1 is reported as a pseudogene. The CDR3 has 12 amino acids. CDR3 sequence (DNA): TGTGCCAGCTCAGGTCCAGGGGTCGGCTACACCTTC. It codes for CASSGPGVGYTF.

The V call is TRBV10-1, the J call TRBJ2-1; the match to TRBD2 covers 8 bases. The germline gives CDR1 WNHNN, CDR2 SYGVQD (reference sequence). V lost 11 bases to trimming and J lost 10 bases; unmatched junction nucleotides: 10. The CDR3 length is 12 residues. CDR3 DNA sequence: TGCGCCCGGGGGGGCGAGACTAGGGAGCAGTTCTTC. Protein product: CARGGETREQFF.

The chain's CDR3 is CAISESRAGVPRHIQYF. CDR3 coding DNA: TGTGCCATCAGTGAGTCGAGGGCGGGAGTCCCGAGGCACATTCAGTACTTC. This chain uses TRBV10-3 with TRBJ2-4; 7 positions match TRBD2. Germline CDR1 ENHRY, CDR2 SYGVKD. The length of the CDR3 is 17 residues. J gave up 8 bases and V 0 bases, and 13 bases lay outside the gene matches.

The V call is TRBV29-1, the J call TRBJ2-3, with D possibly matching TRBD1 (5 bases). With 7 bases removed from V and 3 bases from J, the gap between germline ends came to 14 bases. From germline, CDR1 is SQVTM and CDR2 ANQGSEA. This CDR3 region has 13 residues. Written as DNA, the CDR3 is TGCAGCGCAGGGATAGCTGCTACAGATACGCAGTATTTT. This codes for CSAGIAATDTQYF.

The chain is built from TRBV6-6 and TRBJ2-7, with D unclear. This CDR3 contains 12 residues. Germline assignment: CDR1 MNHNY and CDR2 SVGAGI (reference sequence). Trimming stripped 6 bases from V and 4 bases from J, with 10 bases between. CDR3 sequence reads: CASRRDRYEQYF. As DNA, the CDR3 is TGTGCCAGCAGACGAGACCGGTACGAGCAGTACTTC.

This clone was observed a single time. The genes are TRBV2 and TRBJ2-1; 10 positions agree with TRBD1. With V trimmed by 4 bases and J by 2 bases, 8 bases remained unmatched. Per germline, CDR1 SNHLY and CDR2 FYNNEI. The CDR3 covers 17 residues. DNA for the CDR3: TGTGCCAGCAGTGTCCCGGGACAGGGGTTGACCTACAATGAGCAGTTCTTC. Its protein is CASSVPGQGLTYNEQFF.

The CDR3 reads CSVERGGAFF. The CDR3 DNA reads TGCAGCGTTGAACGTGGAGGAGCTTTCTTT. The chain carries TRBV29-1 and TRBJ1-1; D is unresolved. This CDR3 has 10 amino acids. Germline CDR1 and CDR2: SQVTM and ANQGSEA. Deletions cut 2 bases from V and 10 bases from J, with 8 bases between.

V and J are TRBV4-1 and TRBJ2-5, with D possibly matching TRBD1 (7 bases). The germline gives CDR1 MGHRA, CDR2 YSYEKL. Trimming shortened V by 2 bases and J by 5 bases, and 12 bases separated the two germline ends. This CDR3 has 14 amino acids. DNA of the CDR3: TGCGCCAGCAGCCAATACGCGGGACAGGAGACCCAGTACTTC. Its protein is CASSQYAGQETQYF.